This T cell receptor beta chain was documented in a study of OX40 agonist ivuxolimab in advanced cancers. The V end lost 6 bases, the J end lost 1 base, and 6 bases lay between the germline ends. Germline V gene data show CDR1 as LNHDA and CDR2 as SQIVND (reference sequence). The CDR3 spans 13 residues. About this clone itself: Other DNA sequences in this specimen translate into the identical CDR3.

The assay was immunoSEQ multiplex PCR, and TCRdb's table has in-frame clones only and misses some. The top ten clones hold about 0.51% of a sample with about 100,000 clones, 91% of them seen once. The TCR was taken from an adult with an advanced solid tumor such as melanoma, head and neck, liver or kidney cancer. The sequencing used CD4+ or CD8+ T cells sorted from blood, collected in a trial of the OX40 agonist ivuxolimab. The rearrangement links TRBV19 to TRBJ2-2; a weak D match, TRBD2 (6 bases). The CDR3 region has the DNA TGTGCCAGTAGCGGGAGGAACACCGGGGAGCTGTTTTTT. Translated: CASSGRNTGELFF.